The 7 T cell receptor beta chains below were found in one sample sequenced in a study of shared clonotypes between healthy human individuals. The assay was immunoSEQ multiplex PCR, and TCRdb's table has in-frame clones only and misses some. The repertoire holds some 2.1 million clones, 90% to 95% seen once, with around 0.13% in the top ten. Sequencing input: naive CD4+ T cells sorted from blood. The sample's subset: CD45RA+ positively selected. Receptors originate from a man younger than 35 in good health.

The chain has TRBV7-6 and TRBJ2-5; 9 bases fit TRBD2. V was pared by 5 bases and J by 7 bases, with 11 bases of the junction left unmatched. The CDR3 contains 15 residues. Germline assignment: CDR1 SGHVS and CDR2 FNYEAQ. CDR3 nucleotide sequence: TGTGCCAGCAGCGCCCCACTAGCGGGCTCAGCGACCCAGTACTTC. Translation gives CASSAPLAGSATQYF. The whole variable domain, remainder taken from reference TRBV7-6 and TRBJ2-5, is GAGVSQSPRYKVTKRGQDVALRCDPISGHVSLYWYRQALGQGPEFLTYFNYEAQQDKSGLPNDRFSAERPEGSISTLTIQRTEQRDSAMYRCASSAPLAGSATQYFGPGTRLLVL.

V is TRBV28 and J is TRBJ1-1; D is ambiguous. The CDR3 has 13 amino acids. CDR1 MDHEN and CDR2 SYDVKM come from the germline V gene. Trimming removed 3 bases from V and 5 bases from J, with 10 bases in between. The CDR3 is CASSLQTRTEAFF. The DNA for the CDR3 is TGTGCCAGCAGTTTGCAGACACGGACTGAAGCTTTCTTT.

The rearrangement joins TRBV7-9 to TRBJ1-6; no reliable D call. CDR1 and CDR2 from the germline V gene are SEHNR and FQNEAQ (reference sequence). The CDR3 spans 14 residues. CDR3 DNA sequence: TGTGTTGTACAGCGGGATATTGCGGGAGGACCCCTCCACTTT. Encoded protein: CVVQRDIAGGPLHF.

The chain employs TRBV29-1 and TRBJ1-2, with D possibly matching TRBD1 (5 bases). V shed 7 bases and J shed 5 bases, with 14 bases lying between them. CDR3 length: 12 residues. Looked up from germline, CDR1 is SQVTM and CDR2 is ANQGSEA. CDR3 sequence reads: CSANGGAYGYTF. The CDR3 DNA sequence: TGCAGCGCTAACGGTGGGGCGTATGGCTACACCTTC.

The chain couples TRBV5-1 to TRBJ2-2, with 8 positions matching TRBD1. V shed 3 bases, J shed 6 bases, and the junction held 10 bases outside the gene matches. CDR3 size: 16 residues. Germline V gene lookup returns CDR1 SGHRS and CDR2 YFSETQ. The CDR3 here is CASSSTGVGGAGELFF. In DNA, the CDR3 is TGCGCCAGCAGCTCGACAGGGGTCGGTGGGGCCGGGGAGCTGTTTTTT.

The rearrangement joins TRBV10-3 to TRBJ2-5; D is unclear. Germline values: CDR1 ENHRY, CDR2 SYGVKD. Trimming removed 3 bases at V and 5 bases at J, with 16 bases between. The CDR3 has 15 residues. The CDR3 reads CAISDGVGHGETQYF. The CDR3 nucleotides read TGTGCCATCAGTGATGGGGTAGGCCACGGGGAGACCCAGTACTTC.

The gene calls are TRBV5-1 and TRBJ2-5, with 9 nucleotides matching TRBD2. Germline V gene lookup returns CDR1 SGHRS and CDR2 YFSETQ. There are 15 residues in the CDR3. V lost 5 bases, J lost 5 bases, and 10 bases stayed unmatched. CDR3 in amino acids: CASSPGASGEETQYF. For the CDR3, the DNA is TGCGCCAGCAGTCCCGGGGCTAGCGGGGAGGAGACCCAGTACTTC.